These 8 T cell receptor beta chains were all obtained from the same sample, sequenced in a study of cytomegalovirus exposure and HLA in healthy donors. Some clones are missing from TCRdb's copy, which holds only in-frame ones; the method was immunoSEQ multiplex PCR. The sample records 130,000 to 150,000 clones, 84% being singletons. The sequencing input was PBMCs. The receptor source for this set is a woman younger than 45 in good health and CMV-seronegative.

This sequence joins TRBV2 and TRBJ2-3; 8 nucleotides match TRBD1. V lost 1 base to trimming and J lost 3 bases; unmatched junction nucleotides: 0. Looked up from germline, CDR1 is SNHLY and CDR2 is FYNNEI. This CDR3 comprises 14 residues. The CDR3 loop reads CASSEDRGTDTQYF. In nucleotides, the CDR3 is TGTGCCAGCAGTGAAGACAGGGGGACAGATACGCAGTATTTT.

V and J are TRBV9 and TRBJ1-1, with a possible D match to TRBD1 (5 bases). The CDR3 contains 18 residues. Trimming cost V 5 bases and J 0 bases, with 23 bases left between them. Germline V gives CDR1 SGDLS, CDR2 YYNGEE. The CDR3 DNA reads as TGTGCCAGCAGGGAAATGGGGCGAACTACCCCGATGAACACTGAAGCTTTCTTT. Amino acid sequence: CASREMGRTTPMNTEAFF.

The DNA for the CDR3 is TGTGCCAGCAGTTACTCGAGGGAAAGGGACACTGAAGCTTTCTTT. Its protein is CASSYSRERDTEAFF. This chain uses TRBV6-5 with TRBJ1-1; no firm D call. Germline V gene data show CDR1 as MNHEY and CDR2 as SVGAGI. V was clipped by 0 bases and J by 3 bases, with 11 bases between them. This CDR3 region has 15 residues.

CDR3 coding DNA: TGTGCCAGCAGATCCTCTAGCGGGGTATACGAGCAGTACTTC. This translates into CASRSSSGVYEQYF. The chain couples TRBV7-9 to TRBJ2-7, with 9 bases matching TRBD2. Looked up from germline, CDR1 is SEHNR and CDR2 is FQNEAQ (reference sequence). Trimming at V came to 6 bases and at J to 4 bases, leaving 7 bases not matched to a gene. The CDR3 consists of 14 residues.

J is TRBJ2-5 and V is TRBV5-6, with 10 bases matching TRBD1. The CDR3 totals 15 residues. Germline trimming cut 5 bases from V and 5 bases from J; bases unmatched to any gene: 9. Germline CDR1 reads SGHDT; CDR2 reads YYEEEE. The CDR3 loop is CASSGTGETRETQYF. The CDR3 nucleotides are TGTGCCAGCAGTGGGACAGGGGAGACGCGGGAGACCCAGTACTTC.

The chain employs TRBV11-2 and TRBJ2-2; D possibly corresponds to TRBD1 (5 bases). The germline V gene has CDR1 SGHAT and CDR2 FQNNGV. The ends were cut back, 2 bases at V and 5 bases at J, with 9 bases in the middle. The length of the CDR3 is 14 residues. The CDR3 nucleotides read TGTGCCAGCAGCTTACAGGGTATTACCGGGGAGCTGTTTTTT. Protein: CASSLQGITGELFF.

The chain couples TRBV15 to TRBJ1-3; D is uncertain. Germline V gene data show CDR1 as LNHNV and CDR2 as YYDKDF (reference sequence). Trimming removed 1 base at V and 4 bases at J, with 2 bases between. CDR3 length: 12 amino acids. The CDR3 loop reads CATSRAGNTIYF. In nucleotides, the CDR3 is TGTGCCACCAGCAGAGCGGGAAACACCATATATTTT.

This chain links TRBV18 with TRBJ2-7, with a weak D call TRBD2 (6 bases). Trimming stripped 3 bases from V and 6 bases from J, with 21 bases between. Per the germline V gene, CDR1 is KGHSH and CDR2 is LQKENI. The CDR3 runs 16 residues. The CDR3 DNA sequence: TGTGCCAGCTCACCGTTGGCCAGCGGTTTCGGGGGCGAGCAGTACTTC. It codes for CASSPLASGFGGEQYF. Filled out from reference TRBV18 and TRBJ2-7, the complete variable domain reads NAGVMQNPRHLVRRRGQEARLRCSPMKGHSHVYWYRQLPEEGLKFMVYLQKENIIDESGMPKERFSAEFPKEGPSILRIQQVVRGDSAAYFCASSPLASGFGGEQYFGPGTRLTVT.